Sequencing of this TCR beta chain was carried out in a study of cytomegalovirus exposure and HLA in healthy donors. This clone was observed a few times. What it binds is not known. Germline V lookup: CDR1 SGHKS, CDR2 YYEKEE (reference sequence). CDR3 size: 16 residues. V lost 4 bases to trimming and J lost 2 bases, with 15 bases between them. Findings of the study overall: Reports described diagnosis of cytomegalovirus status by the classifier as highly specific and sensitive. In a later analysis, compared with equally common non-associated chains, HLA-associated beta chains were more expanded.

Vbeta (60) and Jbeta (13) primers were used in the PCR. TCRdb keeps only in-frame clones here, not all; method: immunoSEQ multiplex PCR. The sample has 230,000 or so clones; 92% are singletons. Donors had nominal health at sampling but likely had unrecorded immune exposures. The TCR sequence derives from a girl aged 2-10 years in good health and CMV-seronegative. The chain carries TRBV5-5 and TRBJ2-2; a weak D match, TRBD2 (5 bases). The sequencing sample was made of PBMCs. CDR3 loop: CASSPTGKYNTGELFF. The CDR3 nucleotides read TGTGCCAGCAGCCCCACGGGGAAGTACAACACCGGGGAGCTGTTTTTT.